This T cell receptor beta chain was documented in a study of neurological immune-mediated disorders. Notes on the study in general: In HTLV-1-associated myelopathy, TCR clonal expansion was greatest, and in multiple sclerosis it was least, below healthy controls. The study found no CDR3 amino acid sequences shared by expanded clones across subjects, suggesting private repertoires in all groups.

In this sample, this clonotype turned up many times. Its antigen is not identified. cDNA was made by 5'RACE with 10-nucleotide random UMIs. TCRdb passed the 5' RACE reads through MiXCR, listing each CDR3 protein once. This table holds around 41,000 distinct CDR3 sequences, roughly 15% found once. The junction had 3 bases not matched to a gene; V was cut back by 0 bases and J by 7 bases. The CDR3 is 14 amino acids. The source is a woman aged 55 to 70 with HTLV-1-associated myelopathy (HAM/TSP). This chain uses TRBV12-3 or TRBV12-4 with TRBJ1-2; 9 bases line up with TRBD1. Material: CD4+ T cells from blood. In DNA form, the CDR3 reads TGTGCCAGCAGTTTAGCTAGGACAGGGGTTGGCTACACCTTC. Translated: CASSLARTGVGYTF.